These 32 T cell receptor beta chains were sequenced from one sample in a study. TCRdb fed the 5' RACE reads into MiXCR, producing one record per CDR3 protein. The sample has 62,000 or so distinct CDR3 sequences, 30% seen once. The sequencing sample was made of tumor-infiltrating naive CD4+ T cells sorted from the breast tumor. Subset indicated: naive CD4+ T cells, CD4+CD45RA+CD25-. The receptors stem from a female donor with breast cancer.

This clonotype was found a few times. The missing conserved phenylalanine or tryptophan at the end of this CDR3 makes a read error likely. The gene calls are TRBV29-1 and TRBJ1-5; D is possibly TRBD1 (6 bases). Germline V gene sequence: CDR1 SQVTM, CDR2 ANQGSEA. The V end was cut by 6 bases, the J end by 5 bases, with 14 bases between. The CDR3 spans 13 residues. The CDR3 DNA follows: TGCAGCGTGCAACAGGGAAGGGATCAGCCCCAGCATCTT. This translates into CSVQQGRDQPQHL.

This clonotype showed up just a few times. This chain uses TRBV2 with TRBJ2-1, with D perhaps assigned TRBD1 or TRBD2 (5 bases each). The CDR3 loop spans 13 amino acids. The germline CDR1 and CDR2 sequences are SNHLY and FYNNEI. V shed 5 bases and J shed 9 bases, with 14 bases lying between them. The DNA for the CDR3 is TGTGCCAGCAGTTTGGGGGAGTATGGTGAGCAGTTCTTC. Encoded protein: CASSLGEYGEQFF.

The chain is built from TRBV2 and TRBJ1-1; D is undetermined. Trimming cost V 5 bases and J 4 bases, with 5 bases left between them. Germline V CDR1 and CDR2: SNHLY, FYNNEI. The length of the CDR3 is 11 residues. CDR3 region: CASSLRTEAFF. The CDR3 DNA sequence: TGTGCCAGCAGTCTCCGCACTGAAGCTTTCTTT.

This clonotype was counted a few times. The chain uses TRBV6-2 or TRBV6-3 and TRBJ2-7; tentative D call: TRBD1 (5 bases). Germline V lookup: CDR1 MNHEY, CDR2 SVGEGT. Deletions cut 5 bases from V and 0 bases from J, with 14 bases between. The CDR3 consists of 15 residues. The CDR3 DNA sequence: TGTGCCAGCAGTCCCAGACAGCTTAGCTCCTACGAGCAGTACTTC. Protein: CASSPRQLSSYEQYF.

The chain links TRBV12-3 or TRBV12-4 to TRBJ1-2, with D perhaps TRBD1 (5 bases). Trimming took 7 bases from V and 4 from J, leaving 16 bases between them. This CDR3 spans 14 amino acids. This CDR3 reads CASTDLRGGYGYTF. DNA for the CDR3: TGTGCCAGCACCGATCTGAGGGGCGGCTATGGCTACACCTTC.

This chain uses TRBV29-1 with TRBJ1-2; the D is unclear. V was cut by 6 bases and J by 3 bases, with 11 bases left in between. Germline CDR1 is SQVTM and CDR2 is ANQGSEA. This CDR3 has 12 amino acids. CDR3 amino acids: CSVLSNHYGYTF. The CDR3 nucleotides are TGCAGCGTGCTGTCCAACCACTATGGCTACACCTTC.

The gene calls are TRBV4-1 and TRBJ2-1; 8 bases map to TRBD2. CDR1 is MGHRA and CDR2 is YSYEKL in the germline V gene. Losses at the gene ends were 1 base for V and 4 bases for J; bases not matched to a gene: 6. CDR3 length equals 16 residues. This CDR3 reads CASSQGAGDQYNEQFF. CDR3 in DNA: TGCGCCAGCAGCCAAGGAGCGGGGGACCAATACAATGAGCAGTTCTTC.

The chain recombines TRBV5-1 with TRBJ1-1; D unresolved. CDR1 is SGHRS and CDR2 is YFSETQ in the germline V gene. The CDR3 is 14 amino acids. With 0 bases removed from V and 4 bases from J, the gap between germline ends came to 10 bases. The CDR3 loop is CASSLEGMGTEAFF. The DNA for the CDR3 is TGCGCCAGCAGCTTGGAGGGTATGGGCACTGAAGCTTTCTTT.

In this sample, this clonotype turned up many times. The chain is built from TRBV20-1 and TRBJ2-1, with D perhaps matching TRBD2 (6 bases). The CDR3 totals 12 residues. Trimming removed 3 bases from V and 6 bases from J, with 9 bases in between. Germline CDR1 reads DFQATT; CDR2 reads SNEGSKA (reference sequence). The CDR3 here is CSARRRVNEQFF. The CDR3 DNA reads as TGCAGTGCTAGGCGGAGGGTCAATGAGCAGTTCTTC.

On this clonotype itself: Lacking the conserved final phenylalanine or tryptophan, this CDR3 likely reflects a read error. The rearrangement joins TRBV7-9 to TRBJ1-2; 8 nucleotides line up with TRBD1. The CDR3 has 17 residues. V lost 0 bases, J lost 3 bases, and 9 bases stayed unmatched. Germline V lookup: CDR1 SEHNR, CDR2 FQNEAQ (reference sequence). The CDR3 reads CASSLASAGGEYYGYTS. Here the CDR3 DNA reads TGTGCCAGCAGCTTAGCCTCCGCAGGGGGCGAGTACTATGGCTACACCTCC.

The chain uses TRBV30 and TRBJ1-1; D call uncertain. Germline CDR1 GTSNPN, CDR2 SVGIG (reference sequence). Trimming removed 0 bases from V and 1 base from J, with 3 bases in between. This CDR3 is 12 amino acids long. In nucleotides, the CDR3 is TGTGCCTGGAGTGTATGGAACACTGAAGCTTTCTTT. Translating it yields CAWSVWNTEAFF.

The CDR3: CASSRFGSFNEQFF. In nucleotides, the CDR3 is TGTGCCAGCTCCAGATTTGGCAGTTTCAATGAGCAGTTCTTC. The V call is TRBV7-8, the J call TRBJ2-1; no definite D call. Trimming shortened V by 8 bases and J by 6 bases, and 17 bases separated the two germline ends. Germline lookup yields CDR1 SGHVS and CDR2 FQNEAQ. The CDR3 runs to 14 residues. Full variable domain (missing parts from reference TRBV7-8 and TRBJ2-1): GAGVSQSPRYKVAKRGQDVALRCDPISGHVSLFWYQQALGQGPEFLTYFQNEAQLDKSGLPSDRFFAERPEGSVSTLKIQRTQQEDSAVYLCASSRFGSFNEQFFGPGTRLTVL.

V gene TRBV4-2 combines with J gene TRBJ1-5; D call uncertain. Germline assignment: CDR1 LGHNA and CDR2 YNFKEQ. CDR3 length equals 14 residues. The V gene lost 2 bases and the J gene lost 5 bases, with 10 bases spanning the gap. The chain's CDR3 is CASSQSQEHQPQHF. The DNA for the CDR3 is TGTGCCAGCAGCCAATCCCAGGAACATCAGCCCCAGCATTTT.

This chain uses TRBV7-6 with TRBJ2-3; 8 nucleotides match TRBD1. V dropped 5 bases and J dropped 6; count of bases not matched to a gene: 16. Germline V lookup: CDR1 SGHVS, CDR2 FNYEAQ. The CDR3 runs to 17 residues. CDR3 DNA sequence: TGTGCCAGCAGCCGAATTGGACAGGGAAGGATTATGGATACGCAGTATTTT. Translating gives CASSRIGQGRIMDTQYF.

This clonotype was detected only a few times. The chain joins TRBV18 to TRBJ2-3; TRBD1 matches 11 bases. The CDR3 runs 20 residues. V lost 3 bases to trimming and J lost 0 bases; unmatched junction nucleotides: 14. Germline CDR1 KGHSH, CDR2 LQKENI. The CDR3 sequence is CASSPPRTGGSGPSTDTQYF. CDR3 bases: TGTGCCAGCTCACCCCCCCGGACAGGGGGCTCAGGGCCTAGCACAGATACGCAGTATTTT. Variable domain in full (rest from reference TRBV18 and TRBJ2-3): NAGVMQNPRHLVRRRGQEARLRCSPMKGHSHVYWYRQLPEEGLKFMVYLQKENIIDESGMPKERFSAEFPKEGPSILRIQQVVRGDSAAYFCASSPPRTGGSGPSTDTQYFGPGTRLTVL.

V and J are TRBV12-3 or TRBV12-4 and TRBJ1-1; D possibly corresponds to TRBD1 (5 bases). CDR3 size: 13 residues. With 5 bases removed from V and 4 bases from J, the gap between germline ends came to 11 bases. CDR3 protein: CASSAGVGTEAFF. CDR3 nucleotides: TGTGCCAGCAGTGCGGGGGTGGGCACTGAAGCTTTCTTT.

The sample holds a few counts of this clonotype. The chain recombines TRBV21-1 with TRBJ2-4; TRBD1, as called in the table, went unchecked against the DNA. TRBV21-1 corresponds to a pseudogene. CDR3 size: 17 residues. DNA for the CDR3: TGTGCCAGCAGCCCCCCCGGGACAGGGGGCTTTCGAGACATTCAGTACTTC. Encoded protein: CASSPPGTGGFRDIQYF.

A few counts support this clonotype. This chain joins TRBV20-1 and TRBJ1-2; 12 bases fit TRBD1. The CDR3 runs 16 residues. From germline, CDR1 is DFQATT and CDR2 SNEGSKA (reference sequence). V shed 1 base, J shed 7 bases, and the junction held 10 bases outside the gene matches. In nucleotides, the CDR3 is TGCAGTGCTAGAGTGGGGACAGGGGGCCTAGCAGGTGGCTACACCTTC. This sequence encodes CSARVGTGGLAGGYTF.

The gene calls are TRBV28 and TRBJ1-2, with D possibly being TRBD1 (5 bases). CDR3 length equals 13 residues. The V and J ends lost 8 bases and 8 bases respectively, with 18 bases between them. Germline V gene lookup returns CDR1 MDHEN and CDR2 SYDVKM. The CDR3 coding sequence is TGTGCCAGCTCCCCCTGGGGCCCCGGCGGCTACACCTTC. Protein sequence: CASSPWGPGGYTF.

The genes are TRBV9 and TRBJ2-1; the D gene is possibly TRBD1 (8 bases). Germline V gives CDR1 SGDLS, CDR2 YYNGEE. Trimming left V 0 bases short and J 7 bases short, with 11 bases between. The CDR3 loop spans 14 amino acids. CDR3 loop: CASSVDRGGNEQFF. In DNA, the CDR3 is TGTGCCAGCAGCGTAGACAGGGGGGGTAATGAGCAGTTCTTC.

This clonotype showed up many times. This chain connects TRBV4-2 to TRBJ2-2; TRBD2 matches 7 bases. The CDR3 totals 15 residues. The germline CDR1 and CDR2 sequences are LGHNA and YNFKEQ. The V gene end was trimmed by 4 bases and the J gene end by 1 base; junction bases not matched to a gene: 3. The CDR3 reads CASSPASGNTGELFF. The CDR3 DNA reads TGTGCCAGCAGCCCAGCTAGCGGGAACACCGGGGAGCTGTTTTTT.

This clonotype was seen at least ten times. The V gene is TRBV5-1, the J gene TRBJ1-1, with D uncertain. This CDR3 is built from 16 residues. Trimming removed 4 bases from V and 1 base from J, with 17 bases in between. CDR1 is SGHRS, CDR2 YFSETQ, per germline. The CDR3 here is CASSTMGGTKNTEAFF. The CDR3 coding sequence is TGCGCCAGCAGCACGATGGGCGGAACTAAGAACACTGAAGCTTTCTTT.

This clonotype was observed a few times. J is TRBJ2-1 and V is TRBV6-6; 12 bases agree with TRBD2. This CDR3 contains 19 residues. After removal of 2 bases from V and 8 bases from J, the junction contained 16 bases not matched to a gene. Germline CDR1 and CDR2: MNHNY and SVGAGI (reference sequence). The CDR3 sequence is CASSYQKSSGRAGLYEQFF. The CDR3 DNA reads TGTGCCAGCAGTTACCAAAAATCTAGCGGGAGGGCCGGTTTATATGAGCAGTTCTTC.

The V gene is TRBV5-1, the J gene TRBJ2-2, with D possibly matching TRBD2 (6 bases). The ends were cut back, 0 bases at V and 1 base at J, with 13 bases in the middle. The CDR3 length is 17 residues. Germline V gives CDR1 SGHRS, CDR2 YFSETQ. CDR3 bases: TGCGCCAGCAGCTTGGCCCCCGGAGGGCAGAACACCGGGGAGCTGTTTTTT. This sequence encodes CASSLAPGGQNTGELFF.

The chain has TRBV7-2 and TRBJ2-3; D might be TRBD2 (5 bases). V was cut by 6 bases and J by 14 bases, with 15 bases left in between. This CDR3 is built from 11 residues. Germline-derived CDR1 and CDR2 are SGHTA and FQGNSA. The CDR3 DNA reads TGTGCCAGCAGTCAAGCGGACCGGGGGTATTTT. Amino acid sequence: CASSQADRGYF.

V is TRBV3-1 and J is TRBJ1-1; possible D gene TRBD1, 6 bases. This CDR3 region has 13 residues. Trimming took off 4 bases at V and 5 bases at J, with 11 bases between the two ends. Per germline, CDR1 LGHDT and CDR2 YNNKEL (reference sequence). CDR3 protein: CASSPRGYTEAFF. In nucleotides, the CDR3 is TGTGCCAGCAGCCCCAGGGGATATACTGAAGCTTTCTTT.

The chain links TRBV7-2 to TRBJ2-5; 9 bases map to TRBD1. Germline V gene lookup returns CDR1 SGHTA and CDR2 FQGNSA. There are 17 residues in the CDR3. After removal of 5 bases from V and 1 base from J, the junction contained 11 bases not matched to a gene. CDR3 nucleotide sequence: TGTGCCAGCAGCATAACCGGGACAGGGATGGGCCAAGAGACCCAGTACTTC. Translated, it gives CASSITGTGMGQETQYF.

The sample holds many counts of this clonotype. The genes are TRBV20-1 and TRBJ2-2; D not resolved. The CDR3 loop spans 14 amino acids. Germline V gene sequence: CDR1 DFQATT, CDR2 SNEGSKA (reference sequence). The V and J ends lost 0 bases and 2 bases respectively, with 7 bases between them. CDR3 nucleotide sequence: TGCAGTGCTAGAGATGGGCTCAACACCGGGGAGCTGTTTTTT. The encoded protein is CSARDGLNTGELFF.

With regard to this clonotype: Mismatch with germline at one junction end may stem from a read error. The chain links TRBV4-1 to TRBJ2-3; perhaps TRBD2 as D (6 bases). The CDR3 length is 17 residues. The germline V gene has CDR1 MGHRA and CDR2 YSYEKL. The CDR3 coding sequence is TGCGCCAGCAGCCTCCGAACCTCCGGGACTCTCACAGATACGCAGTTTTTT. Translation: CASSLRTSGTLTDTQFF.

In this sample, this clonotype turned up once. At one end the junction does not follow the germline gene, possibly because of a read error. This sequence joins TRBV4-3 and TRBJ2-5, with TRBD2 matching 8 bases. The CDR3 contains 16 residues. Germline CDR1 and CDR2: LGHNA and YSLEER. CDR3 bases: TGCGCCAGCGGCCAAGATGGGACTAGAAACCAAGAGACCCAGTACTTC. Residues: CASGQDGTRNQETQYF.

The rearrangement uses TRBV5-1 and TRBJ2-7, with D hard to call. Trimming left V 1 base short and J 3 bases short, with 11 bases between. CDR1 SGHRS and CDR2 YFSETQ come from the germline V gene. The CDR3 covers 14 residues. In nucleotides, the CDR3 is TGCGCCAGCAGCTTGAGCGACTCAGGCTACGAGCAGTACTTC. This sequence encodes CASSLSDSGYEQYF.

The chain has TRBV12-3 or TRBV12-4 and TRBJ2-3; a possible D gene is TRBD2 (6 bases). V lost 9 bases, J lost 0 bases, and 10 bases lay in between. This CDR3 has 13 residues. CDR3 amino acids: CASGTLSTDTQYF. In nucleotides, the CDR3 is TGTGCCAGTGGGACTCTTAGCACAGATACGCAGTATTTT.